A selection of T cell receptor beta chains follows, all from one sample in a study of CD8 T cells in Susac syndrome. One entry per CDR3 protein, called by TCRdb with MiXCR from the immunoSEQ multiplex PCR reads. Here the sample spans 300,000 or so distinct CDR3 sequences, roughly nine tenths being singletons. The sample taken for sequencing was CD4+ T cells from PBMCs. These receptors were collected from a human donor with multiple sclerosis. Each CDR3 is given with its conserved first and last residue. Fields, in order: D gene, clone size, V gene, J gene, CDR3 length, CDR3 protein, CDR3 DNA. A D gene is named only where the DNA matches it firmly. Where a row states a size, it is once, few, many or the class of an expanded clone; other rows omit it.

>NA|NA|TRBV2|TRBJ2-3|12
CASSEVRNTQYF
TGTGCCAGCAGTGAAGTGAGGAATACGCAGTATTTT
>TRBD1|NA|TRBV3-1|TRBJ2-2|15
CASSHDATGAGELFF
TGTGCCAGCAGCCACGATGCTACAGGGGCCGGGGAGCTGTTTTTT
>TRBD1|few|TRBV3-1|TRBJ2-2|14
CASSRADRAGELFF
TGTGCCAGCAGCCGAGCCGACAGGGCCGGGGAGCTGTTTTTT
>NA|NA|TRBV29-1|TRBJ2-7|14
CSVGEAVRTGEQYF
TGCAGCGTTGGGGAAGCTGTGAGGACGGGCGAGCAGTACTTC
>NA|NA|TRBV2|TRBJ2-5|17
CASSERSLASSQETQYF
TGTGCCAGCAGTGAAAGGTCCCTAGCTAGCAGTCAAGAGACCCAGTACTTC
>NA|once|TRBV12-3/TRBV12-4|TRBJ2-2|16
CASSLGPLRLTGELFF
TGTGCCAGCAGTTTGGGGCCGCTCCGCCTCACCGGGGAGCTGTTTTTT
>TRBD2|NA|TRBV24-1|TRBJ2-1|16
CATSDSGGPRYNEQFF
TGTGCCACCAGTGATTCGGGGGGACCGCGTTACAATGAGCAGTTCTTC
>TRBD1|NA|TRBV9|TRBJ1-1|13
CASSVSGTGEAFF
TGTGCCAGCAGCGTTTCCGGGACAGGGGAAGCTTTCTTT
>NA|NA|TRBV6-5|TRBJ2-5|9
CALEETQYF
TGTGCCTTAGAGGAGACCCAGTACTTC
>NA|NA|TRBV12-3/TRBV12-4|TRBJ1-2|14
CASSTRSQPYGYTF
TGTGCCAGCAGTACCCGGAGCCAACCCTATGGCTACACCTTC